This T cell receptor beta chain was documented in a study of T cells after yellow fever vaccination. CDR3 length equals 13 residues. Per the germline V gene, CDR1 is SNHLY and CDR2 is FYNNEI. V lost 8 bases and J 5 bases, leaving 13 bases between the germline ends. MiXCR, applied by TCRdb to the 5' RACE reads, yields one record per CDR3 protein. This table holds approximately 150,000 distinct CDR3 sequences, 5.5% to 7.5% found once. This clonotype was counted at least ten times. The receptor was isolated from a man aged 18 to 35 who received the YFV17D yellow fever vaccine. The chain has TRBV2 and TRBJ2-1; tentatively, D is TRBD1 (6 bases). Sample: CD4+ T cells sorted from PBMCs, taken on the day of the first yellow fever vaccination. CDR3 nucleotide sequence: TGTGCCAGCCACCCAGGGGCCGACAATGAGCAGTTCTTC. Translating gives CASHPGADNEQFF. Full variable domain (rest looked up from reference TRBV2 and TRBJ2-1): EPEVTQTPSHQVTQMGQEVILRCVPISNHLYFYWYRQILGQKVEFLVSFYNNEISEKSEIFDDQFSVERPDGSNFTLKIRSTKLEDSAMYFCASHPGADNEQFFGPGTRLTVL.